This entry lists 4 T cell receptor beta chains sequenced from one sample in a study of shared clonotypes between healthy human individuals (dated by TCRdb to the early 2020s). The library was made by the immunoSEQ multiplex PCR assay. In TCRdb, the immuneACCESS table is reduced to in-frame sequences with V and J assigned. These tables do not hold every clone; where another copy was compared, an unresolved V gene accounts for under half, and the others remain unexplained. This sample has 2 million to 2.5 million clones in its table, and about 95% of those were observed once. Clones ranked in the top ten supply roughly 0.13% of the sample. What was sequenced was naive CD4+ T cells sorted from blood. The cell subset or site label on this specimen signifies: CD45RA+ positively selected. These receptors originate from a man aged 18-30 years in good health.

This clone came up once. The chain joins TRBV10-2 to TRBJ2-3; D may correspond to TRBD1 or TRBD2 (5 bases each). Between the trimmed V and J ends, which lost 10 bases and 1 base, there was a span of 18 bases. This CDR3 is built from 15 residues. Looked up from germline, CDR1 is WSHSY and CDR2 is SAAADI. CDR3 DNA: TGCGCCACCTCACGCTTCGGGACCCGCACAGATACGCAGTATTTT. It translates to CATSRFGTRTDTQYF.

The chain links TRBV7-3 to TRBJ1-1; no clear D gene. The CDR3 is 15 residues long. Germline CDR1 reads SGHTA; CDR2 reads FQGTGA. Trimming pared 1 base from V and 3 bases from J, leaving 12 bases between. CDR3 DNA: TGTGCCAGCAGCTTAAATGGAGGATGGGACACTGAAGCTTTCTTT. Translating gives CASSLNGGWDTEAFF.

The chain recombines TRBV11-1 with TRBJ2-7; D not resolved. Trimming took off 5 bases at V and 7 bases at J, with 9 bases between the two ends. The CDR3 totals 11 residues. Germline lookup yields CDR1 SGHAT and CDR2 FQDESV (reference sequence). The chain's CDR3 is CASSLHLEQYF. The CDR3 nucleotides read TGTGCCAGCAGCCTCCACCTTGAGCAGTACTTC.

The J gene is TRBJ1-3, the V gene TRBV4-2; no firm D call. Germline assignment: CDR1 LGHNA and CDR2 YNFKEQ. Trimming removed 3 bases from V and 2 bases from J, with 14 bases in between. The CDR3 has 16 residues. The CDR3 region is CASSQEPMLTGNTIYF. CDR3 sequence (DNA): TGTGCCAGCAGCCAGGAACCAATGTTAACTGGAAACACCATATATTTT.